This T cell receptor beta chain was recorded in a study of technical replicates of blood from a handful of donors. Germline V gives CDR1 LNHDA, CDR2 SQIVND (reference sequence). The germline V and J ends were trimmed by 7 bases and 0 bases, with 14 bases remaining between them. The CDR3 is 15 amino acids. The repertoire was sequenced with immunoSEQ multiplex PCR; TCRdb's copy has only in-frame clones and lacks some. The sample has 66,000 or so clones; 97% are singletons. The V gene is TRBV19, the J gene TRBJ2-3; tentative D call: TRBD2 (6 bases). Material: T cells isolated from PBMCs. The TCR was taken from a human donor in good health. CDR3 amino acids: CASTGGASSTDTQYF. DNA for the CDR3: TGTGCCAGTACAGGCGGGGCTTCTAGCACAGATACGCAGTATTTT.